The clone carrying this TCR beta chain occurred a few times. The V segment lost 0 bases and the J segment 5 bases; nucleotides outside the gene matches: 10. This CDR3 comprises 17 residues. CDR1 is SGHDN and CDR2 is FVKESK in the germline V gene. Only in-frame clones appear in the TCRdb table, and some are missing; sequencing was by immunoSEQ multiplex PCR. The data show some 160,000 clones, 79% seen once. Participants spanned ages about 18 to 90 years and resided in 20 to 30 US areas. This sample stems from a study of blood T cell repertoires in COVID-19. At the level of the study: The recovered donors of Cohort 3 showed two negative PCRs, clearance, or symptom resolution. T cells, B-cell-depleted T cells, or PBMCs provided the cDNA or gDNA that served as material.

This sequence originates from a woman aged 70 to 79 in a cohort exposed to, infected with or recovered from COVID-19 (not recorded which). What was sequenced was PBMCs or T cells enriched from blood (not recorded which). V is TRBV14 and J is TRBJ1-1, with TRBD1 identical over 9 bases. The DNA of the CDR3 is TGTGCCAGCAGCCAAGACTCCCCCGGGACAGGGTGGACTGAAGCTTTCTTT. This encodes CASSQDSPGTGWTEAFF. The whole variable domain, remainder taken from reference TRBV14 and TRBJ1-1, is EAGVTQFPSHSVIEKGQTVTLRCDPISGHDNLYWYRRVMGKEIKFLLHFVKESKQDESGMPNNRFLAERTGGTYSTLKVQPAELEDSGVYFCASSQDSPGTGWTEAFFGQGTRLTVV.